Below are 27 T cell receptor beta chains sequenced from a single sample in a study of cytomegalovirus exposure and HLA in healthy donors. Primers for the PCR totalled 60 Vbeta and 13 Jbeta. Sequenced by immunoSEQ multiplex PCR; TCRdb stores in-frame clones only, minus some. This sample yields 100,000 to 150,000 clones, of which about a sixth are seen a single time; about 3% belongs to the top ten. Sequencing was performed on PBMCs. These receptors were collected from a female donor in good health and CMV-seropositive.

This chain links TRBV4-3 with TRBJ1-2, with D maybe TRBD1 (5 bases). The CDR3 is 14 residues long. V lost 3 bases and J 1 base, leaving 9 bases between the germline ends. The germline V gene encodes CDR1 LGHNA and CDR2 YSLEER. The chain's CDR3 is CASSQDNYNYGYTF. CDR3 coding DNA: TGCGCCAGCAGCCAGGACAATTATAACTATGGCTACACCTTC.

This clone was counted a few times. V and J are TRBV19 and TRBJ1-3, with D maybe TRBD1 (5 bases). Between the trimmed V and J ends, which lost 8 bases and 0 bases, there was a span of 11 bases. Germline V gene lookup returns CDR1 LNHDA and CDR2 SQIVND (reference sequence). There are 14 residues in the CDR3. The CDR3 region is CASVDRTSGNTIYF. In DNA form, the CDR3 reads TGTGCCAGTGTAGACAGAACCTCTGGAAACACCATATATTTT.

This chain connects TRBV9 to TRBJ1-3; D is ambiguous. Trimming stripped 3 bases from V and 4 bases from J, with 14 bases between. Germline V lookup: CDR1 SGDLS, CDR2 YYNGEE. The CDR3 covers 15 residues. As DNA, the CDR3 is TGTGCCAGCAGCGGAGAGAGGGTAACGGGAAACACCATATATTTT. It encodes CASSGERVTGNTIYF.

Concerning this clone itself: This sample includes further DNA sequences coding for the same CDR3. The chain has TRBV12-5 and TRBJ2-5; D is undetermined. This CDR3 has 15 amino acids. Germline V gene lookup returns CDR1 LGHNT and CDR2 FRNRAP. V gave up 1 base and J gave up 5 bases, with 14 bases separating them. The CDR3 spells CASGLGQAARETQYF. The CDR3 DNA reads as TGTGCTAGTGGTTTGGGCCAAGCAGCCAGGGAGACCCAGTACTTC. Using reference TRBV12-5 and TRBJ2-5 for the parts outside the CDR3, the full variable domain is DARVTQTPRHKVTEMGQEVTMRCQPILGHNTVFWYRQTMMQGLELLAYFRNRAPLDDSGMPKDRFSAEMPDATLATLKIQPSEPRDSAVYFCASGLGQAARETQYFGPGTRLLVL.

J is TRBJ2-7 and V is TRBV4-2, with D tentatively TRBD1 (6 bases). The CDR3 is made up of 15 amino acids. Trimming left V 0 bases short and J 2 bases short, with 11 bases between. The germline CDR1 and CDR2 sequences are LGHNA and YNFKEQ. The CDR3 region has the DNA TGTGCCAGCAGCCAAGATCGACAGGCTACCTACGAGCAGTACTTC. Translated, it gives CASSQDRQATYEQYF.

This clone has just a few counts. The chain has TRBV5-3 and TRBJ1-1; D unclear. TRBV5-3 counts as an open reading frame of uncertain function. There are 15 residues in the CDR3. Trimming took 1 base from V and 4 from J, leaving 14 bases between them. This CDR3 reads CARSLYGDGLTEAFF. In nucleotides, the CDR3 is TGTGCCAGAAGCTTGTACGGGGATGGTCTCACTGAAGCTTTCTTT.

The chain links TRBV7-9 to TRBJ2-3; perhaps TRBD2 as D (5 bases). The length of the CDR3 is 16 residues. Germline V CDR1 and CDR2: SEHNR, FQNEAQ (reference sequence). The V end lost 1 base, the J end lost 1 base, and 12 bases lay between the germline ends. As DNA, the CDR3 is TGTGCCAGCAGCTTAGTTAAAAGCGGACGCACAGATACGCAGTATTTT. Amino acids: CASSLVKSGRTDTQYF.

This sequence joins TRBV7-8 and TRBJ1-1, with a tentative D call TRBD1 (6 bases). The CDR3 totals 18 residues. Germline V lookup: CDR1 SGHVS, CDR2 FQNEAQ. The V end lost 0 bases, the J end lost 1 base, and 18 bases lay between the germline ends. The CDR3 here is CASSLATPLQGENTEAFF. CDR3 sequence (DNA): TGTGCCAGCAGCTTAGCGACCCCTTTACAGGGCGAGAACACTGAAGCTTTCTTT.

There are a few counts of this clone. V is TRBV19 and J is TRBJ2-7; 12 positions match TRBD2. The CDR3 totals 15 residues. Germline V lookup: CDR1 LNHDA, CDR2 SQIVND (reference sequence). Losses at the gene ends were 4 bases for V and 6 bases for J; bases not matched to a gene: 7. The CDR3 is CASSTQGLAGTEQYF. The CDR3 coding sequence is TGTGCCAGTAGTACCCAAGGACTAGCGGGGACCGAGCAGTACTTC.

This clone appeared a few times. The CDR3 spells CASSQVGLGQASYTF. Written as DNA, the CDR3 is TGTGCCAGCAGCCAAGTTGGCCTGGGACAGGCCAGCTACACCTTC. This chain connects TRBV4-2 to TRBJ1-2, with 8 bases matching TRBD1. Looked up from germline, CDR1 is LGHNA and CDR2 is YNFKEQ. This CDR3 comprises 15 residues. J was trimmed by 9 bases and V by 1 base; bases with no gene match: 10.

The rearrangement links TRBV5-1 to TRBJ2-5; D ambiguous. The germline CDR1 and CDR2 sequences are SGHRS and YFSETQ. The length of the CDR3 is 12 residues. V was pared by 4 bases and J by 0 bases, with 4 bases between. CDR3 DNA sequence: TGCGCCAGCAGCCCCGACCAAGAGACCCAGTACTTC. This codes for CASSPDQETQYF.

This rearrangement joins TRBV7-8 to TRBJ1-1, with D possibly being TRBD1 (5 bases). CDR1 SGHVS and CDR2 FQNEAQ come from the germline V gene. V lost 2 bases to trimming and J lost 0 bases, with 10 bases between them. The CDR3 is 15 residues long. This CDR3 is CASSLRAGLNTEAFF. The CDR3 bases are TGTGCCAGCAGCTTAAGAGCGGGACTGAACACTGAAGCTTTCTTT.

V is TRBV28 and J is TRBJ2-7, with 13 bases identical to TRBD2. J lost 0 bases, V lost 6 bases, and 5 bases had no gene match. CDR1 is MDHEN and CDR2 is SYDVKM in the germline V gene. CDR3 length equals 16 residues. CDR3 nucleotides: TGTGCCAGCAGCCGACTAGCGGGGGGTAGCTCCTACGAGCAGTACTTC. Protein product: CASSRLAGGSSYEQYF.

The sample holds a few counts of this clone. The gene calls are TRBV5-1 and TRBJ2-1; weak D call: TRBD2 (6 bases). This CDR3 spans 15 amino acids. Between the trimmed V and J ends, which lost 3 bases and 0 bases, there was a span of 10 bases. CDR1 SGHRS and CDR2 YFSETQ come from the germline V gene. CDR3 bases: TGCGCCAGCAGCTCAGCGGGTGCCTCCTACAATGAGCAGTTCTTC. Translation: CASSSAGASYNEQFF.

This sequence joins TRBV7-8 and TRBJ1-2; 7 bases are shared with TRBD1. The CDR3 is 15 residues long. V gave up 1 base and J gave up 0 bases; unmatched junction bases: 2. Germline V gene sequence: CDR1 SGHVS, CDR2 FQNEAQ. The DNA of the CDR3 is TGTGCCAGCAGCTTAGTTCAGGGGGCTAACTATGGCTACACCTTC. Translated, it gives CASSLVQGANYGYTF.

The V and J genes are TRBV7-2 and TRBJ1-1; weak D call: TRBD1 (6 bases). This CDR3 spans 16 amino acids. Trimming took 4 bases from V and 0 from J, leaving 15 bases between them. Germline CDR1 reads SGHTA; CDR2 reads FQGNSA. DNA of the CDR3: TGTGCCAGCAGCTCAGTGCACCGGGACATGAACACTGAAGCTTTCTTT. Encoded protein: CASSSVHRDMNTEAFF.

The chain recombines TRBV9 with TRBJ1-1; tentatively, D is TRBD1 (6 bases). The V end lost 3 bases, the J end lost 4 bases, and 10 bases lay between the germline ends. The CDR3 contains 13 residues. Per the germline V gene, CDR1 is SGDLS and CDR2 is YYNGEE. In DNA, the CDR3 is TGTGCCAGCAGCGCCACAGGGTTCACTGAAGCTTTCTTT. Translation gives CASSATGFTEAFF.

This clone was picked up a small number of times. V is TRBV6-1 and J is TRBJ1-1; 9 nucleotides match TRBD1. The junction had 6 bases not matched to a gene; V was cut back by 2 bases and J by 5 bases. CDR1 is MNHNS, CDR2 SASEGT, per germline. The CDR3 covers 15 residues. CDR3: CASSEIWTGETEAFF. The CDR3 DNA is TGTGCCAGCAGTGAAATCTGGACAGGGGAGACTGAAGCTTTCTTT.

This clone was detected only a few times. The DNA of the CDR3 is TGCGCCAGCAGCCAAAGCTTCCTGACAGACGCCTACGAGCAGTACTTC. This gives the protein CASSQSFLTDAYEQYF. The gene calls are TRBV4-3 and TRBJ2-7; a weak D match, TRBD1 (5 bases). V was pared by 2 bases and J by 2 bases, with 16 bases between. Germline-derived CDR1 and CDR2 are LGHNA and YSLEER. The CDR3 has 16 residues.

The chain links TRBV9 to TRBJ2-1; D is undetermined. The CDR3 runs to 16 residues. Germline-derived CDR1 and CDR2 are SGDLS and YYNGEE. The ends were cut back, 0 bases at V and 2 bases at J, with 12 bases in the middle. The CDR3: CASSVDSGVTYNEQFF. In DNA, the CDR3 is TGTGCCAGCAGCGTAGATAGTGGAGTCACCTACAATGAGCAGTTCTTC.

V and J are TRBV28 and TRBJ1-2, with no clear D. The length of the CDR3 is 14 residues. The V gene lost 2 bases and the J gene lost 5 bases, with 12 bases spanning the gap. Germline CDR1 and CDR2: MDHEN and SYDVKM. In nucleotides, the CDR3 is TGTGCCAGCAGTTTAGCCCAGTTTAAGTATGGCTACACCTTC. Translated: CASSLAQFKYGYTF.

This clone has more than one count but fewer than ten. The CDR3 loop is CAWSPGGNSNQPQHF. In nucleotides, the CDR3 is TGTGCCTGGAGCCCCGGGGGGAATAGCAATCAGCCCCAGCATTTT. This sequence joins TRBV30 and TRBJ1-5; possible D gene TRBD1, 5 bases. This CDR3 is 15 amino acids long. V was trimmed by 3 bases and J by 0 bases, leaving 12 bases between them. The germline V gene encodes CDR1 GTSNPN and CDR2 SVGIG (reference sequence).

This chain uses TRBV4-2 with TRBJ1-2; 8 nucleotides line up with TRBD1. CDR1 LGHNA and CDR2 YNFKEQ come from the germline V gene. With V trimmed by 0 bases and J by 7 bases, 10 bases remained unmatched. This CDR3 has 16 amino acids. In DNA form, the CDR3 reads TGTGCCAGCAGCCAAGACCACAGGGGGGGGAGTAGTGGCTACACCTTC. Its protein product is CASSQDHRGGSSGYTF.

This chain connects TRBV5-4 to TRBJ2-2, with 11 bases aligning to TRBD1. The J segment lost 2 bases and the V segment lost 2 bases, leaving 8 bases of the junction unmatched. CDR3 size: 18 residues. The germline V gene encodes CDR1 SGHNT and CDR2 YYREEE (reference sequence). CDR3 residues: CASSFGIRTGGNTGELFF. The CDR3 region has the DNA TGTGCCAGCAGCTTTGGCATAAGGACAGGGGGCAACACCGGGGAGCTGTTTTTT. The full variable domain, with the rest looked up from reference TRBV5-4 and TRBJ2-2, is ETGVTQSPTHLIKTRGQQVTLRCSSQSGHNTVSWYQQALGQGPQFIFQYYREEENGRGNFPPRFSGLQFPNYSSELNVNALELDDSALYLCASSFGIRTGGNTGELFFGEGSRLTVL.

The chain uses TRBV6-1 and TRBJ2-5; 8 nucleotides line up with TRBD2. The V and J ends lost 5 bases and 4 bases, in that order; junction bases with no gene match: 9. Germline values: CDR1 MNHNS, CDR2 SASEGT. This CDR3 has 15 residues. In DNA, the CDR3 is TGTGCCAGCAGTTCTCGGACTAGCTCTAGAGAGACCCAGTACTTC. Residues: CASSSRTSSRETQYF.

V usage is TRBV28 and J usage is TRBJ2-7; D is ambiguous. The CDR3 has 15 amino acids. Per the germline V gene, CDR1 is MDHEN and CDR2 is SYDVKM. Trimming removed 5 bases from V and 2 bases from J, with 16 bases in between. DNA for the CDR3: TGTGCCAGCAGTACGATCTCAGACACTGCCTACGAGCAGTACTTC. Its protein product is CASSTISDTAYEQYF.

This clone occurred once. The genes are TRBV28 and TRBJ2-4; possibly TRBD1 for D (5 bases). This CDR3 has 15 residues. The germline V gene has CDR1 MDHEN and CDR2 SYDVKM. The V and J ends lost 3 bases and 3 bases respectively, with 12 bases between them. The CDR3 reads CASSLAGYGKNIQYF. CDR3 DNA sequence: TGTGCCAGCAGTTTGGCAGGGTATGGCAAAAACATTCAGTACTTC.